This T cell receptor beta chain was observed in a study of T cell changes during pregnancy in multiple sclerosis. The germline V gene encodes CDR1 SGHTA and CDR2 FQGTGA. The CDR3 extends over 14 amino acids. V shed 5 bases and J 0 bases; nucleotides not matched to a gene: 3. Assay used: immunoSEQ multiplex PCR; TCRdb lists only in-frame clones, some missing. Of tens of thousands of clones listed, roughly 92% are singletons. The specimen was peripheral blood, collected in the second trimester of pregnancy. The sequence derives from a female donor with multiple sclerosis, enrolled in a pregnancy study. This chain links TRBV7-3 with TRBJ1-1, with 7 bases identical to TRBD1. The CDR3 DNA reads TGTGCCAGCAGCCAGGGGGGTATGAACACTGAAGCTTTCTTT. It codes for CASSQGGMNTEAFF. Combining the CDR3 with reference TRBV7-3 and TRBJ1-1 gives the whole variable domain GAGVSQTPSNKVTEKGKYVELRCDPISGHTALYWYRQSLGQGPEFLIYFQGTGAADDSGLPNDRFFAVRPEGSVSTLKIQRTERGDSAVYLCASSQGGMNTEAFFGQGTRLTVV.